This section outlines one TCR beta chain sequence together with its context. Authors' methods: How many nucleated cells were present was estimated from reference gene primer amplification. Some clones are missing from TCRdb's copy, which holds only in-frame ones; the method was immunoSEQ multiplex PCR. V and J calls and clone size are those listed in that table; D and trimming were worked out from the DNA. Of 300,000 to 400,000 clones listed, over 70% are singletons. This CDR3 region has 15 residues. Trimming removed 11 bases at V and 1 base at J, with 20 bases between. CDR1 is LNHDA and CDR2 is SQIVND in the germline V gene (reference sequence). The source of the sample is a study of blood T cell repertoires in COVID-19. The overall study: Acute and convalescent COVID-19 specimens originated in the United States, Italy and Spain. The cDNA or gDNA used as material had been derived from T cells, B-cell-depleted T cells, or PBMCs.

The sequenced material came from peripheral blood. The chain couples TRBV19 to TRBJ1-1, with a possible D match to TRBD1 (5 bases). This receptor was taken from a young man with active or convalescent COVID-19. The CDR3 sequence: CAPPRGGRTNTEAFF. As DNA, the CDR3 is TGTGCCCCTCCGCGGGGCGGCAGGACGAACACTGAAGCTTTCTTT.